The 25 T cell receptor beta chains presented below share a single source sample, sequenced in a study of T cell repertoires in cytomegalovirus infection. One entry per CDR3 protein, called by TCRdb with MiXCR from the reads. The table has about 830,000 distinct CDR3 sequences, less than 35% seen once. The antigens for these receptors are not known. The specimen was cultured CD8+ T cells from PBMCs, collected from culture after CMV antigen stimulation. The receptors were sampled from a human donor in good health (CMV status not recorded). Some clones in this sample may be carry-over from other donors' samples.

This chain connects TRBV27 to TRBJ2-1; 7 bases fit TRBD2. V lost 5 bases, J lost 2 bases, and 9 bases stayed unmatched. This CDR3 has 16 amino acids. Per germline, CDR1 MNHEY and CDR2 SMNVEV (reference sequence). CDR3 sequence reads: CASSGLGAGAYNEQFF. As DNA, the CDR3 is TGTGCCAGCAGTGGCCTCGGGGCGGGAGCCTACAATGAGCAGTTCTTC.

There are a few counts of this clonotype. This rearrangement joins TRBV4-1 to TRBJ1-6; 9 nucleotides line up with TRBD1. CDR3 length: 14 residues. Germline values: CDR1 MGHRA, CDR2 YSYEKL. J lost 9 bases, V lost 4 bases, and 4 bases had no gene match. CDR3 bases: TGCGCCAGCAGCCGGGACAGGGAGGCTTCACCCCTCCACTTT. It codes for CASSRDREASPLHF.

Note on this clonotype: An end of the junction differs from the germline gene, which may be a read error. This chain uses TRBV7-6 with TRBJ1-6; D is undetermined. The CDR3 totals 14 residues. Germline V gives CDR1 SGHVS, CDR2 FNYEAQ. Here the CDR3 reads CASSLAVMDSPLHF. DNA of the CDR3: TGTGCCAGCAGCCTAGCAGTGATGGATTCACCCCTCCACTTT.

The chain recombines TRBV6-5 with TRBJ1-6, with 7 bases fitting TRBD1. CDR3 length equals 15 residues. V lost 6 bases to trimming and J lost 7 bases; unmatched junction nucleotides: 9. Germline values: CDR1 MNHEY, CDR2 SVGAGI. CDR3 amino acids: CASRTPGQRNSPLHF. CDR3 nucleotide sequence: TGTGCCAGCAGGACTCCGGGACAGAGAAATTCACCCCTCCACTTT.

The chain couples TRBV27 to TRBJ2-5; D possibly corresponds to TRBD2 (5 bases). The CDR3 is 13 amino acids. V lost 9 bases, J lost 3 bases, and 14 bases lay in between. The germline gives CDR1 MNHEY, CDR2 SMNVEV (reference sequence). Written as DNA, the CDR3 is TGTGCCAGTAAGGGTTTGGGAGAAGAGACCCAGTACTTC. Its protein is CASKGLGEETQYF.

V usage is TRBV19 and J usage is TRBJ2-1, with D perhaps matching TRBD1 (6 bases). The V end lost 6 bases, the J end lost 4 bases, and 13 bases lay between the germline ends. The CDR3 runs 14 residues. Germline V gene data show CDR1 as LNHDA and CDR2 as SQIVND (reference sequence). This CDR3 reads CASSTLTGYNEQFF. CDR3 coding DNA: TGTGCCAGTAGCACCCTCACAGGGTACAATGAGCAGTTCTTC.

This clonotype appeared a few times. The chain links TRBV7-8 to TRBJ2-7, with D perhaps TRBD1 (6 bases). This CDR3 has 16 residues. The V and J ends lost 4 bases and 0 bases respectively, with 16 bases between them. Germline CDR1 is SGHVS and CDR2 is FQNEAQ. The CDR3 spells CASSSTGYLYSYEQYV. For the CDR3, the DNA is TGTGCCAGCAGCTCGACAGGATACCTTTACTCCTACGAGCAGTACGTC.

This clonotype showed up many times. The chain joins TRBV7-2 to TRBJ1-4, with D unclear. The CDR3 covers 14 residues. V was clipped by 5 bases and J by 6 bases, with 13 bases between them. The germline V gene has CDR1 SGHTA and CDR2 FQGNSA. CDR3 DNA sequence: TGTGCCAGCAGCCCCCACGCCTGGGATGAAAAACTGTTTTTT. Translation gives CASSPHAWDEKLFF.

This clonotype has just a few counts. For the CDR3, the DNA is TGTGCCAGCAGGAGGGACCCGGAGACCCAGTACTTC. The encoded protein is CASRRDPETQYF. This chain uses TRBV7-9 with TRBJ2-5; D tentatively fits TRBD1 or TRBD2 (5 bases each). CDR3 length: 12 residues. CDR1 SEHNR and CDR2 FQNEAQ come from the germline V gene (reference sequence). Trimming took off 6 bases at V and 5 bases at J, with 10 bases between the two ends.

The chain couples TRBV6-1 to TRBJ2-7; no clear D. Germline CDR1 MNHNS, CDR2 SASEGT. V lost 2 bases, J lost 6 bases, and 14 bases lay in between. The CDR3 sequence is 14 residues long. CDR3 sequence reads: CASSELLPTREQYF. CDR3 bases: TGTGCCAGCAGTGAATTGTTACCTACGCGCGAGCAGTACTTC.

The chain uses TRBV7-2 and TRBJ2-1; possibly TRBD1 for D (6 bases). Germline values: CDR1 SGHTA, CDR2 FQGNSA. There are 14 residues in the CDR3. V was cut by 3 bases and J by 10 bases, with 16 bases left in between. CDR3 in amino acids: CASSFWAGDEEQFF. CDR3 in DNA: TGTGCCAGCAGCTTTTGGGCAGGGGATGAGGAGCAGTTCTTC.

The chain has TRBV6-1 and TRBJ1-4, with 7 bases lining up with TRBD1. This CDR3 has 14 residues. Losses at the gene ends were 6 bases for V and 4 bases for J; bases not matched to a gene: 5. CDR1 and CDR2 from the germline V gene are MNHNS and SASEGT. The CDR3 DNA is TGTGCCAGCAGCGCCCGACAGGGTAATGAAAAACTGTTTTTT. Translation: CASSARQGNEKLFF.

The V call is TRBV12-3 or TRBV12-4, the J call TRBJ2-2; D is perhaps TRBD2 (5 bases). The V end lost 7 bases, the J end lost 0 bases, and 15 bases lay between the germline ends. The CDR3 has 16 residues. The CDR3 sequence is CASTLRVPANTGELFF. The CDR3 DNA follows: TGTGCCAGCACCTTGAGGGTTCCTGCGAACACCGGGGAGCTGTTTTTT.

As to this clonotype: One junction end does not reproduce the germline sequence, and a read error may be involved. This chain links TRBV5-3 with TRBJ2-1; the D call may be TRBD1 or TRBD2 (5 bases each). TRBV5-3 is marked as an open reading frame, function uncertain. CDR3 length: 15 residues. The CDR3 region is CASSLGVTTYNEQFF. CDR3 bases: TGTGCCAGCAGCTTGGGGGTTACGACCTACAATGAGCAGTTCTTC.

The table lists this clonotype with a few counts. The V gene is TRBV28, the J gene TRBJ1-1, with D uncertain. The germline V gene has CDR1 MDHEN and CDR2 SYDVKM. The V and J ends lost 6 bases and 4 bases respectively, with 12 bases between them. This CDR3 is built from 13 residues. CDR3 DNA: TGTGCCAGCAGGAATAGGGAATCCACTGAAGCTTTCTTT. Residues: CASRNRESTEAFF.

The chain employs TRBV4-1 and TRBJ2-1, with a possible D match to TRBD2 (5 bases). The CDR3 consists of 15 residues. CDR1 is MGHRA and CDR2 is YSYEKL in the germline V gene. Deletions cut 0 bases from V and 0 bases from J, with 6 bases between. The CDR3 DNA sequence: TGCGCCAGCAGCCAAGAAGCGGTCTCCTACAATGAGCAGTTCTTC. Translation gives CASSQEAVSYNEQFF.

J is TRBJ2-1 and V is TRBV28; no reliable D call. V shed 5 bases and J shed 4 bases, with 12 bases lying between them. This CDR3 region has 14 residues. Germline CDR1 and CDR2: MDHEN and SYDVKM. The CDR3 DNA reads TGTGCCAGCAGTCCACAGACGCGTTACAATGAGCAGTTCTTC. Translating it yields CASSPQTRYNEQFF.

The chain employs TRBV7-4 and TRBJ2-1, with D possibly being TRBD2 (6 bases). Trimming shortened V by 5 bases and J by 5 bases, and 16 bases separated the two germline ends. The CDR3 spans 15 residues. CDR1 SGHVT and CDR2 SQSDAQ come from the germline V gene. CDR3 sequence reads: CASSTWRGGDNEQFF. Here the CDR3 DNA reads TGTGCCAGCAGCACGTGGCGAGGAGGGGACAATGAGCAGTTCTTC. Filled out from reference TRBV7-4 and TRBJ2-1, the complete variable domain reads GAGVSQSPRYKVAKRGRDVALRCDSISGHVTLYWYRQTLGQGSEVLTYSQSDAQRDKSGRPSGRFSAERPERSVSTLKIQRTEQGDSAVYLCASSTWRGGDNEQFFGPGTRLTVL.

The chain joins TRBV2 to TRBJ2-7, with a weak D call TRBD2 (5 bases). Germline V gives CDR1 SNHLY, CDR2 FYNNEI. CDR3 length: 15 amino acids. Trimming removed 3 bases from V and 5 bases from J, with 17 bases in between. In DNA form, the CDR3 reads TGTGCCAGCAGTGATGTAGGGAGTCTCCGTAACGAGCAGTACGTC. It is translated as CASSDVGSLRNEQYV.

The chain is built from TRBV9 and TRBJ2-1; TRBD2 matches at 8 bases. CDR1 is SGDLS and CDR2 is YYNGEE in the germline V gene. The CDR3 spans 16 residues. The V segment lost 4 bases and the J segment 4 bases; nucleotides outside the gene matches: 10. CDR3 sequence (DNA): TGTGCCAGCAGCCCCAAACCGGGGGGGGCGTACAATGAGCAGTTCTTC. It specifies CASSPKPGGAYNEQFF.

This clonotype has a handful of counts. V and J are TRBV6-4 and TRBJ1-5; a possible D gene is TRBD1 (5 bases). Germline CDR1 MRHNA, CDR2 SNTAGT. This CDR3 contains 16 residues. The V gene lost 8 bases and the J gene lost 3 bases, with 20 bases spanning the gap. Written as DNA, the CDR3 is TGTGCCAGCCCCCAGGTGGACACCCCCTTCAATCAGCCCCAGCATTTT. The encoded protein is CASPQVDTPFNQPQHF.

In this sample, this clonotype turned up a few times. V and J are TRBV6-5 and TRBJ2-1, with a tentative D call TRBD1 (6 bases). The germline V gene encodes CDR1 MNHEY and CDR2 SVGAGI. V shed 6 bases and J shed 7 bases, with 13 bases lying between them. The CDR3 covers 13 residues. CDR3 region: CASSRYRVNEQFF. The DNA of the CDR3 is TGTGCCAGCAGCCGATACAGGGTAAATGAGCAGTTCTTC.

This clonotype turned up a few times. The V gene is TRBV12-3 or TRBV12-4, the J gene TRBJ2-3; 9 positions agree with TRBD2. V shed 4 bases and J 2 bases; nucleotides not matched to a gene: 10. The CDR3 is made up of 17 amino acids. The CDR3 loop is CASSSIAGDFDTDTQYF. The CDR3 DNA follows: TGTGCCAGCAGTTCAATAGCGGGAGATTTTGACACAGATACGCAGTATTTT.

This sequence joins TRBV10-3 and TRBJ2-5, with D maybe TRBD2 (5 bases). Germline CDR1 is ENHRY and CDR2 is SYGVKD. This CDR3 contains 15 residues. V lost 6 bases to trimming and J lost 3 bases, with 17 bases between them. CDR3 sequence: CAIRATWMREETQYF. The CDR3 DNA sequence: TGTGCCATCAGAGCCACGTGGATGAGGGAAGAGACCCAGTACTTC.

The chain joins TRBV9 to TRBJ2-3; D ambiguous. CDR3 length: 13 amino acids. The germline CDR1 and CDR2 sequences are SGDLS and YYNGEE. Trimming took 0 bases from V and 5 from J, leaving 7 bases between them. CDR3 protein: CASSVGDLDTQYF. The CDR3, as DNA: TGTGCCAGCAGCGTAGGGGATTTAGATACGCAGTATTTT. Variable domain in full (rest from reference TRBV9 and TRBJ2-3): DSGVTQTPKHLITATGQRVTLRCSPRSGDLSVYWYQQSLDQGLQFLIQYYNGEERAKGNILERFSAQQFPDLHSELNLSSLELGDSALYFCASSVGDLDTQYFGPGTRLTVL.